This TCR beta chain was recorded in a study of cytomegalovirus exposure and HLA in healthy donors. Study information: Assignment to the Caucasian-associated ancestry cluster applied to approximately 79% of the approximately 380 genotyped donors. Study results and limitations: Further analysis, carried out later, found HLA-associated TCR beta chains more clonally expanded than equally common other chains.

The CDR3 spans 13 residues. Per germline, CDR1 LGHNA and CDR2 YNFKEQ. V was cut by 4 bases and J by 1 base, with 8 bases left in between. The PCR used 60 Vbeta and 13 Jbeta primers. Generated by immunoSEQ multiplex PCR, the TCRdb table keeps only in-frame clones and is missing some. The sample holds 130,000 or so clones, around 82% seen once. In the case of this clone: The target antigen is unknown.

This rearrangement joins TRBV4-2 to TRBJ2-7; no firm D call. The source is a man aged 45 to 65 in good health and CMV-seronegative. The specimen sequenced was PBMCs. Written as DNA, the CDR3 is TGTGCCAGCAGCCCGACAACTTCCTACGAGCAGTACTTC. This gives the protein CASSPTTSYEQYF.